The subject of this entry is one T cell receptor (beta chain). These data are taken from a study of blood T cell repertoires in COVID-19. TCRdb's copy holds only in-frame clones and misses some; the assay was immunoSEQ multiplex PCR. The sample has some 190,000 clones; 80% to 90% are singletons. This CDR3 spans 13 amino acids. CDR1 and CDR2 (germline): MNHEY, SMNVEV (reference sequence). With 7 bases removed from V and 0 bases from J, the gap between germline ends came to 10 bases. This receptor was obtained from a woman in her seventies with active or convalescent COVID-19. The sequenced sample consisted of peripheral blood. The chain couples TRBV27 to TRBJ2-7, with no clear D. CDR3 DNA: TGTGCCAGCAAGTTAGCTTCCTCCTACGAGCAGTACTTC. Its protein is CASKLASSYEQYF.